This entry lists 23 T cell receptor beta chains sequenced from one sample in a study of human T cells and chemical hapten exposure. Indicated time point: patch test 1, 2 weeks after DPC sensitization. Treatment in this sample: therapeutic diphenylcyclopropenone sensitization with weekly scalp DPC. TCRdb reanalysed the RACE reads using MiXCR and keeps one entry per CDR3 protein. The sample yields 340,000 or so distinct CDR3 sequences, around 7% seen once. The sequenced sample was whole blood, obtained in connection with sensitization to the hapten diphenylcyclopropenone (DPC). The receptors come from a woman aged 18-30 years with alopecia areata. Some clones in this sample may be carry-over from other donors' samples.

This clonotype was detected many times. This chain uses TRBV7-9 with TRBJ2-5; no clear D. Germline CDR1 is SEHNR and CDR2 is FQNEAQ (reference sequence). Between the trimmed V and J ends, which lost 3 bases and 3 bases, there was a span of 14 bases. The CDR3 length is 15 residues. The chain's CDR3 is CASSFLATAEETQYF. CDR3 DNA: TGTGCCAGCAGCTTCCTCGCCACAGCTGAAGAGACCCAGTACTTC. The variable domain in full, completed from reference TRBV7-9 and TRBJ2-5, reads DTGVSQNPRHKITKRGQNVTFRCDPISEHNRLYWYRQTLGQGPEFLTYFQNEAQLEKSRLLSDRFSAERPKGSFSTLEIQRTEQGDSAMYLCASSFLATAEETQYFGPGTRLLVL.

The chain joins TRBV6-1 to TRBJ2-7, with 8 bases fitting TRBD1. V was clipped by 8 bases and J by 1 base; unmatched bases: 4. The CDR3 totals 13 residues. Per germline, CDR1 MNHNS and CDR2 SASEGT. CDR3 nucleotide sequence: TGTGCCAGCGCCCGGGACAGGTCCTACGAGCAGTACTTC. This encodes CASARDRSYEQYF.

The V call is TRBV3-1, the J call TRBJ2-2; the D gene is possibly TRBD2 (5 bases). This CDR3 region has 14 residues. Germline CDR1 LGHDT, CDR2 YNNKEL (reference sequence). The V gene lost 3 bases and the J gene lost 1 base, with 6 bases spanning the gap. Here the CDR3 DNA reads TGTGCCAGCAGCCATGGAGGGAACACCGGGGAGCTGTTTTTT. This sequence encodes CASSHGGNTGELFF.

Only a few counts were recorded for this clonotype. The chain uses TRBV7-2 and TRBJ1-2, with D hard to call. CDR3 length: 16 amino acids. CDR1 is SGHTA and CDR2 is FQGNSA in the germline V gene. The V end lost 6 bases, the J end lost 4 bases, and 21 bases lay between the germline ends. CDR3 residues: CASSRQVAGTSYGYTF. Here the CDR3 DNA reads TGTGCCAGCAGTCGTCAGGTTGCCGGTACTAGCTATGGCTACACCTTC.

Ten or more counts support this clonotype. The chain is built from TRBV20-1 and TRBJ1-3; D might be TRBD1 (6 bases). This CDR3 is 12 amino acids long. Germline V gene data show CDR1 as DFQATT and CDR2 as SNEGSKA (reference sequence). Between the trimmed V and J ends, which lost 6 bases and 3 bases, there was a span of 9 bases. The CDR3 DNA reads as TGCAGTGCCCGGACAGATGGAAACACCATATATTTT. Its translation is CSARTDGNTIYF.

This clonotype was seen only a few times. This chain joins TRBV6-2 or TRBV6-3 and TRBJ1-2, with 7 bases lining up with TRBD1. Germline V gene data show CDR1 as MNHEY and CDR2 as SVGEGT. With 2 bases clipped from V and 6 bases from J, the junction kept 12 bases outside the gene matches. The CDR3 has 16 amino acids. This CDR3 is CASSYPLATGNDGYTF. For the CDR3, the DNA is TGTGCCAGCAGTTACCCCCTTGCGACAGGGAATGATGGCTACACCTTC.

This clonotype has just a few counts. This chain joins TRBV5-6 and TRBJ1-5, with D perhaps matching TRBD1 (5 bases). Trimming cost V 7 bases and J 0 bases, with 11 bases left between them. Germline lookup yields CDR1 SGHDT and CDR2 YYEEEE. The CDR3 sequence is 14 residues long. The CDR3: CASPGVDSNQPQHF. The CDR3 DNA reads TGTGCCAGCCCGGGGGTCGATAGCAATCAGCCCCAGCATTTT.

V is TRBV12-5 and J is TRBJ2-3, with 9 nucleotides matching TRBD2. The V gene end was trimmed by 0 bases and the J gene end by 1 base; junction bases not matched to a gene: 11. The CDR3 extends over 19 amino acids. Germline V gives CDR1 LGHNT, CDR2 FRNRAP. In nucleotides, the CDR3 is TGTGCTAGTGGTTTGGTGGAGCGGGGGGCCGTAAGGGGCACAGATACGCAGTATTTT. Amino acids: CASGLVERGAVRGTDTQYF.

The chain couples TRBV7-2 to TRBJ1-4; no clear D gene. Germline V lookup: CDR1 SGHTA, CDR2 FQGNSA. The CDR3 spans 15 residues. V was pared by 5 bases and J by 0 bases, with 10 bases between. The CDR3 protein is CASSTRHTTNEKLFF. CDR3 coding DNA: TGTGCCAGCAGCACCCGACATACAACTAATGAAAAACTGTTTTTT. Together with reference TRBV7-2 and TRBJ1-4, the CDR3 gives the full variable domain: GAGVSQSPSNKVTEKGKDVELRCDPISGHTALYWYRQSLGQGLEFLIYFQGNSAPDKSGLPSDRFSAERTGGSVSTLTIQRTQQEDSAVYLCASSTRHTTNEKLFFGSGTQLSVL.

This clonotype was counted only a few times. At one end the junction does not follow the germline gene, possibly because of a read error. The gene calls are TRBV7-2 and TRBJ1-2, with D maybe TRBD1 (6 bases). The CDR3 extends over 15 amino acids. Germline V gene lookup returns CDR1 SGHTA and CDR2 FQGNSA. CDR3 amino acids: CANSLAPTGKYGYTF. In nucleotides, the CDR3 is TGTGCCAACAGCTTAGCGCCCACAGGGAAGTATGGCTACACCTTC. The whole variable domain, remainder taken from reference TRBV7-2 and TRBJ1-2, is GAGVSQSPSNKVTEKGKDVELRCDPISGHTALYWYRQSLGQGLEFLIYFQGNSAPDKSGLPSDRFSAERTGGSVSTLTIQRTQQEDSAVYLCANSLAPTGKYGYTFGSGTRLTVV.

As for this clonotype: An end of the junction does not agree with germline; a read error may underlie this. The J gene is TRBJ2-6, the V gene TRBV11-2; TRBD1 matches at 9 bases. The CDR3 extends over 22 amino acids. Per germline, CDR1 SGHAT and CDR2 FQNNGV. The chain's CDR3 is CASSTPTQGGQGRSSGASVLTF. CDR3 bases: TGTGCCAGCAGCACACCTACACAGGGGGGACAGGGCCGATCCTCTGGGGCCAGCGTCCTGACTTTC.

This clonotype was observed a handful of times. The chain couples TRBV4-3 to TRBJ2-1; D may be TRBD2 (6 bases). The CDR3 has 14 residues. Trimming left V 1 base short and J 2 bases short, with 6 bases between. Germline CDR1 reads LGHNA; CDR2 reads YSLEER. This chain's CDR3 is CASSQAGAYNEQFF. The CDR3 nucleotides are TGCGCCAGCAGCCAAGCGGGGGCCTACAATGAGCAGTTCTTC.

This chain links TRBV7-3 with TRBJ1-4, with 7 bases aligning to TRBD1. The CDR3 sequence is 20 residues long. J lost 0 bases, V lost 3 bases, and 16 bases had no gene match. Germline CDR1 SGHTA, CDR2 FQGTGA. CDR3 DNA sequence: TGTGCCAGCAGCTTCATCCGGGACAGAGACGTAAATGCAACTAATGAAAAACTGTTTTTT. Amino acid sequence: CASSFIRDRDVNATNEKLFF.

This clonotype was seen a handful of times. V is TRBV5-1 and J is TRBJ2-3, with D possibly being TRBD2 (6 bases). CDR1 is SGHRS, CDR2 YFSETQ, per germline. V lost 9 bases, J lost 2 bases, and 22 bases lay in between. The CDR3 spans 16 residues. The CDR3 region has the DNA TGCGCCACCTCCATCGGGGGTCCCCGACCCACAGATACGCAGTATTTT. It is translated as CATSIGGPRPTDTQYF.

V gene TRBV27 combines with J gene TRBJ2-3; no firm D call. Germline lookup yields CDR1 MNHEY and CDR2 SMNVEV (reference sequence). The V end was cut by 4 bases, the J end by 6 bases, with 11 bases between. The CDR3 runs to 13 residues. The CDR3 here is CASSSWIGDTQYF. The CDR3 DNA reads as TGTGCCAGCAGTTCATGGATAGGGGATACGCAGTATTTT.

The V call is TRBV2, the J call TRBJ2-1; 10 positions match TRBD1. The length of the CDR3 is 14 residues. Germline CDR1 reads SNHLY; CDR2 reads FYNNEI. The ends lost 5 bases at V and 7 bases at J; junction bases unmatched: 5. This CDR3 is CASSWTGGRNEQFF. The CDR3 DNA sequence: TGTGCCAGCAGTTGGACAGGGGGGCGGAATGAGCAGTTCTTC.

There are many counts of this clonotype. The chain combines TRBV12-3 or TRBV12-4 with TRBJ1-1, with D possibly matching TRBD1 (5 bases). This CDR3 has 13 amino acids. The germline V and J ends were trimmed by 2 bases and 7 bases, with 11 bases remaining between them. CDR3 loop: CASSLKGRGEAFF. The CDR3 DNA reads TGTGCCAGCAGTTTAAAGGGGCGCGGTGAAGCTTTCTTT.

This sequence joins TRBV6-2 or TRBV6-3 and TRBJ2-6; D gene unclear. The CDR3 spans 13 residues. The germline V gene encodes CDR1 MNHEY and CDR2 SVGEGT. The V end lost 6 bases, the J end lost 4 bases, and 7 bases lay between the germline ends. The DNA for the CDR3 is TGTGCCAGCAGACTACAAGGGGCCAACGTCCTGACTTTC. It codes for CASRLQGANVLTF.

The rearrangement links TRBV6-5 to TRBJ1-2; 10 positions agree with TRBD1. Germline V lookup: CDR1 MNHEY, CDR2 SVGAGI. The CDR3 has 15 amino acids. Trimming removed 6 bases from V and 4 bases from J; junction bases left unmatched: 8. Here the CDR3 reads CASRETGGPAYGYTF. The CDR3 nucleotides are TGTGCCAGCAGAGAGACAGGGGGCCCGGCCTATGGCTACACCTTC.

This clonotype has at least ten counts. The rearrangement joins TRBV6-6 to TRBJ2-7; D not certain. This CDR3 region has 14 residues. Between the trimmed V and J ends, which lost 5 bases and 3 bases, there was a span of 14 bases. Per the germline V gene, CDR1 is MNHNY and CDR2 is SVGAGI (reference sequence). The CDR3 coding sequence is TGTGCCAGCAGTCCTTCCTCCCTCTACTACGAGCAGTACTTC. It specifies CASSPSSLYYEQYF.

This clonotype has just a few counts. The rearrangement uses TRBV29-1 and TRBJ1-6; 7 bases agree with TRBD1. This CDR3 has 13 amino acids. V lost 3 bases, J lost 7 bases, and 3 bases stayed unmatched. Per the germline V gene, CDR1 is SQVTM and CDR2 is ANQGSEA. CDR3 protein: CSVELQGNSPLHF. CDR3 nucleotides: TGCAGCGTTGAGTTACAGGGGAATTCACCCCTCCACTTT.

V usage is TRBV9 and J usage is TRBJ1-4, with a weak D call TRBD1 (6 bases). The V end lost 4 bases, the J end lost 3 bases, and 13 bases lay between the germline ends. This CDR3 is 15 amino acids long. Germline assignment: CDR1 SGDLS and CDR2 YYNGEE. CDR3 bases: TGTGCCAGCAGCCCTCAGGGGAGAGCTAATGAAAAACTGTTTTTT. It encodes CASSPQGRANEKLFF. Together with reference TRBV9 and TRBJ1-4, the CDR3 gives the full variable domain: DSGVTQTPKHLITATGQRVTLRCSPRSGDLSVYWYQQSLDQGLQFLIQYYNGEERAKGNILERFSAQQFPDLHSELNLSSLELGDSALYFCASSPQGRANEKLFFGSGTQLSVL.

The chain has TRBV7-2 and TRBJ1-4; 10 bases match TRBD1. The germline gives CDR1 SGHTA, CDR2 FQGNSA. CDR3 length: 15 amino acids. Trimming at V came to 6 bases and at J to 8 bases, leaving 9 bases not matched to a gene. CDR3 loop: CASRTGGLLDEKLFF. The CDR3, as DNA: TGTGCCAGCAGGACAGGGGGCCTGCTTGACGAAAAACTGTTTTTT.